Listed below are T cell receptor beta chains from one sample, sequenced in a study of cytomegalovirus exposure and HLA in healthy donors. The method was immunoSEQ multiplex PCR; TCRdb's version includes in-frame clones alone and lacks a portion of them. The sample carries under 200,000 clones, around 84% recorded once. Sequenced input: PBMCs. These receptors were collected from a woman under 30 in good health and CMV-seronegative. Both conserved end residues are part of each CDR3. A D gene is named only where the DNA matches it firmly. Rows may omit the clone size; those that give it use once, few, many or a size class.

TRBV19	NA	TRBJ1-5	NA	TGTGCCAGTAGTATACCGAGAGGAAATCAGCCCCAGCATTTT	CASSIPRGNQPQHF
TRBV4-1	TRBD2	TRBJ2-7	few	TGCGCCAGCAGCCAAGGGGCGGGAGCGGCCTACGAGCAGTACTTC	CASSQGAGAAYEQYF
TRBV23-1	NA	TRBJ2-5	NA	TGCGCCAGCAGTCAGGAATGGAGTAAGAGTAGATCGGGGAAGACCCAGTACTTC	CASSQEWSKSRSGKTQYF
TRBV30	NA	TRBJ1-1	NA	TGTGCCTGGAGTGTACGAGGAGGTACTGAAGCTTTCTTT	CAWSVRGGTEAFF
TRBV25-1	NA	TRBJ1-3	NA	TGTGCCAGCAGTGATTCCGAGCTCCCACTTGGAAACACCATATATTTT	CASSDSELPLGNTIYF
TRBV2	TRBD2	TRBJ2-5	NA	TGTGCCAGCAGTGTAGCGGGAGGCCAAGAGACCCAGTACTTC	CASSVAGGQETQYF
TRBV28	NA	TRBJ2-3	NA	TGTGCCAGCAGTTTCGGACAGAGCTGGGGAGATACGCAGTATTTT	CASSFGQSWGDTQYF
TRBV19	NA	TRBJ1-5	NA	TGTGCCAGTAGTATACAGGGAGGGCAGCCCCAGCATTTT	CASSIQGGQPQHF
TRBV29-1	TRBD2	TRBJ2-7	NA	TGCAGCGTCCTGAGCGGGACCCTACGGGAGCAGTACTTC	CSVLSGTLREQYF
TRBV19	TRBD1	TRBJ1-1	once	TGTGCCAGTACCCAGGGACAGCTAAACACTGAAGCTTTCTTT	CASTQGQLNTEAFF
TRBV5-1	TRBD2	TRBJ2-1	NA	TGCGCCAGCAGCTTGACCCTAGCGGGAGGTGAGCAGTTCTTC	CASSLTLAGGEQFF
TRBV30	TRBD1	TRBJ2-7	few	TGTGCCTGGAGGGTGGGACAGGGGGGAGAGCAGTACTTC	CAWRVGQGGEQYF
TRBV30	NA	TRBJ1-2	NA	TGTGCCTGGAATACAGGGAACTATGGCTACACCTTC	CAWNTGNYGYTF
TRBV7-9	NA	TRBJ1-5	NA	TGTTCCAGCAGCTTAGGGGAGAAGAATCAGCCCCAGCATTTT	CSSSLGEKNQPQHF